Below are 5 T cell receptor beta chains sequenced from a single sample in a study of T cell responses to AZD1222 COVID-19 vaccine. Profiled with immunoSEQ multiplex PCR; TCRdb holds only in-frame clones, not every one. The sample records about 140,000 clones, 93% being singletons. Sequencing was performed on peripheral blood, taken on day 0 of MenACWY control vaccination. These receptors originate from an adult in good health.

J is TRBJ1-5 and V is TRBV6-2 or TRBV6-3; D gene uncertain. Germline V gene lookup returns CDR1 MNHEY and CDR2 SVGEGT. The CDR3 runs to 19 residues. The germline V and J ends were trimmed by 4 bases and 0 bases, with 22 bases remaining between them. The CDR3 protein is CASSSWGGKAVYSNQPQHF. The CDR3 DNA reads as TGTGCCAGCAGTTCATGGGGAGGGAAGGCAGTCTATAGCAATCAGCCCCAGCATTTT.

CDR3 nucleotide sequence: TGCGCCAGCAGCTTGGAGGATCTTTACACTGAAGCTTTCTTT. It is translated as CASSLEDLYTEAFF. The chain couples TRBV5-1 to TRBJ1-1, with no clear D. The germline CDR1 and CDR2 sequences are SGHRS and YFSETQ. The CDR3 extends over 14 amino acids. Trimming took off 0 bases at V and 3 bases at J, with 9 bases between the two ends.

The chain is built from TRBV28 and TRBJ2-7, with D perhaps matching TRBD1 (5 bases). Looked up from germline, CDR1 is MDHEN and CDR2 is SYDVKM. The CDR3 totals 14 residues. V lost 3 bases, J lost 3 bases, and 12 bases lay in between. The DNA of the CDR3 is TGTGCCAGCAGTTTTCGCAGGACACGCTACGAGCAGTACTTC. Residues: CASSFRRTRYEQYF.

The chain couples TRBV15 to TRBJ1-1, with 9 bases lining up with TRBD1. V shed 5 bases, J shed 6 bases, and the junction held 4 bases outside the gene matches. CDR1 and CDR2 (germline): LNHNV, YYDKDF (reference sequence). The CDR3 runs 13 residues. As DNA, the CDR3 is TGTGCCACCAGCGACAGGGGGATCGCTGAAGCTTTCTTT. It translates to CATSDRGIAEAFF.

V usage is TRBV4-1 and J usage is TRBJ2-1, with 9 positions matching TRBD2. V lost 6 bases, J lost 3 bases, and 6 bases stayed unmatched. The CDR3 totals 15 residues. Per germline, CDR1 MGHRA and CDR2 YSYEKL. The chain's CDR3 is CASSLSSGDYNEQFF. DNA of the CDR3: TGCGCCAGCAGTCTCTCTAGCGGGGACTACAATGAGCAGTTCTTC.